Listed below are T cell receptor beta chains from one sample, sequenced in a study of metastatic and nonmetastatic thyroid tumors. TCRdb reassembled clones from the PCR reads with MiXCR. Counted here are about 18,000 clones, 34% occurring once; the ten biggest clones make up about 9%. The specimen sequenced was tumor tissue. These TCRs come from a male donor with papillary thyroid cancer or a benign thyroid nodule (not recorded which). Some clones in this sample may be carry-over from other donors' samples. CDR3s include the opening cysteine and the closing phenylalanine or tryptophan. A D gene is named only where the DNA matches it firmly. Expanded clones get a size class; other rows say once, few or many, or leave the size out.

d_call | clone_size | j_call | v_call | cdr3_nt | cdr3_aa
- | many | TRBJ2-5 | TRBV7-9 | TGTGCCAGCAGCCTAGACACCCAGTACCAAGAGACCCAGTACTTC | CASSLDTQYQETQYF
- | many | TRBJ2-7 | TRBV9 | TGTGCCAGCAGCGGAGGCGGGCTCGAGCAGTACTTC | CASSGGGLEQYF
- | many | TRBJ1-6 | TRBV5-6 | TGTGCCACCAAGGACTCGAACGCTTCACCCCTCCACTTT | CATKDSNASPLHF
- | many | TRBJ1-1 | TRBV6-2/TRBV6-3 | TGTGCCAGCAGTTACTGGGCCAGGGACACTGAAGCTTTCTTT | CASSYWARDTEAFF
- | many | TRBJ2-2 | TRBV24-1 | TGTGCCACCAGTGATTTGCAGGGCAACACCGGGGAGCTGTTTTTT | CATSDLQGNTGELFF
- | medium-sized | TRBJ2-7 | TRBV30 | TGTGCCTGGAGTGGAAGGACAGGGACTACCTACGAGCAGTACTTC | CAWSGRTGTTYEQYF
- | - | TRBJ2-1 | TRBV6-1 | TGTGCCAGCAGTGGTCCGGGACGCCAGAGGGTTGTATATGAGCAGTTCTTC | CASSGPGRQRVVYEQFF
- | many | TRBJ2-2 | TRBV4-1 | TGCGCCAGCAGGGAGGGGCCCACCGGGGAGCTGTTTTTT | CASREGPTGELFF
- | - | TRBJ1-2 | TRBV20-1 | TGCAGTGCTAGAGATAAACCGACAGATTCCTATGGCTACACCTTC | CSARDKPTDSYGYTF
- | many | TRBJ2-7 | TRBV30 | TGTGCCTGGAGTATACAGGGATACGAGCAGTACTTC | CAWSIQGYEQYF
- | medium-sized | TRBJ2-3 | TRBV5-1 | TGCGCCAGCAGCTTGGTCGGCTCCCGAACACCCACAGATACGCAGTATTTT | CASSLVGSRTPTDTQYF
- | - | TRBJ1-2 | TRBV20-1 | TGCAGTGCTGGCCGACCGGTGCTTGAGCGTGGCTACACCTTC | CSAGRPVLERGYTF
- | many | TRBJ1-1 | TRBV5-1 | TGCGCCAGCAGCCTGGACGGCCTGAACACTGGAGCTTTCTTT | CASSLDGLNTGAFF
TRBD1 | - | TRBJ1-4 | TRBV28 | TGTGCCAGCACCGAGACAGGGCCAAATGAAAAACTGTTTTTT | CASTETGPNEKLFF
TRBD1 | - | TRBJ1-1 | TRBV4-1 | TGCGCCAGCAGCACAGGGGGCAAAGCTTTCTTT | CASSTGGKAFF
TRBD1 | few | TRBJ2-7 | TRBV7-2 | TGTGCCAGCAGCTTCGGACAGGGAGGATTCTACGAGCAGTACTTC | CASSFGQGGFYEQYF